Each of the 13 T cell receptor beta chains below was sequenced from the same sample in a study of CD8 T cells in ankylosing spondylitis. The antigens for these receptors are not known. General study results and limits: Made up of under ten highly homologous variants, a TCR beta motif appeared characteristic of ankylosing spondylitis blood.

TCRdb reanalysed the 5' RACE reads using MiXCR and keeps one entry per CDR3 protein. This table has a few hundred thousand distinct CDR3 sequences, about 16% appearing once. Input material: blood, either unsorted or a sorted T cell fraction (not recorded which). These receptors all come from a male donor with ankylosing spondylitis.

The chain couples TRBV10-2 to TRBJ2-5; D not certain. CDR3 length: 13 amino acids. Germline CDR1 and CDR2: WSHSY and SAAADI. V shed 4 bases and J shed 5 bases, with 11 bases lying between them. The CDR3 loop reads CASSVAGGETQYF. CDR3 in DNA: TGCGCCAGCAGTGTTGCCGGTGGGGAGACCCAGTACTTC.

This clonotype occurred a few times. J is TRBJ2-1 and V is TRBV12-3 or TRBV12-4; D assignment may be TRBD1 or TRBD2 (5 bases each). The length of the CDR3 is 14 residues. Trimming removed 9 bases from V and 8 bases from J, with 20 bases in between. The CDR3 DNA follows: TGTGCCAGAAATTTGAGGGGACGGTCGGATGAGCAGTTCTTC. As protein: CARNLRGRSDEQFF.

The V call is TRBV24-1, the J call TRBJ2-3; TRBD1 might be the D (5 bases). This CDR3 comprises 14 residues. Germline V lookup: CDR1 KGHDR, CDR2 SFDVKD. The V gene lost 5 bases and the J gene lost 6 bases, with 14 bases spanning the gap. In nucleotides, the CDR3 is TGTGCCACCAGTGCGGGCAGGGAACTGGATACGCAGTATTTT. Translating it yields CATSAGRELDTQYF.

CDR3: CASSPDLLFNEQFF. For the CDR3, the DNA is TGTGCCAGCAGCCCTGACCTCTTGTTCAATGAGCAGTTCTTC. The chain has TRBV7-8 and TRBJ2-1; no reliable D call. Germline V gene lookup returns CDR1 SGHVS and CDR2 FQNEAQ. The CDR3 sequence is 14 residues long. Trimming cost V 5 bases and J 6 bases, with 14 bases left between them.

The chain links TRBV12-3 or TRBV12-4 to TRBJ1-6, with TRBD1 matching 10 bases. The CDR3 is 16 amino acids. Trimming took 6 bases from V and 8 from J; bases not matched to a gene: 10. The CDR3 sequence is CASRLRQGAGDSPLHF. Written as DNA, the CDR3 is TGTGCCAGCAGACTTCGACAGGGGGCAGGGGATTCACCCCTCCACTTT.

In this sample, this clonotype turned up a few times. The chain links TRBV4-1 to TRBJ2-5, with unresolved D. This CDR3 has 18 residues. Germline loops: CDR1 MGHRA, CDR2 YSYEKL. Deletions cut 2 bases from V and 6 bases from J, with 25 bases between. CDR3 loop: CASSQKSLERLERQTQYF. The CDR3 DNA reads TGCGCCAGCAGCCAAAAATCCCTAGAACGGCTCGAGCGACAGACCCAGTACTTC.

This clonotype showed up many times. The chain joins TRBV4-1 to TRBJ2-7; TRBD1 matches 7 bases. From germline, CDR1 is MGHRA and CDR2 YSYEKL. Germline trimming cut 0 bases from V and 4 bases from J; bases unmatched to any gene: 6. This CDR3 has 15 residues. The chain's CDR3 is CASSQDNRGPYEQYF. CDR3 nucleotide sequence: TGCGCCAGCAGCCAAGATAACAGGGGCCCTTACGAGCAGTACTTC.

This chain connects TRBV4-1 to TRBJ2-7; D not resolved. This CDR3 has 14 residues. V lost 1 base and J 7 bases, leaving 14 bases between the germline ends. Looked up from germline, CDR1 is MGHRA and CDR2 is YSYEKL. CDR3 in amino acids: CASSQVLNVEEQYF. The CDR3 DNA sequence: TGCGCCAGCAGCCAAGTCCTGAACGTGGAGGAGCAGTACTTC.

This clonotype occurred a few times. The chain couples TRBV27 to TRBJ2-1; 9 bases fit TRBD2. Germline-derived CDR1 and CDR2 are MNHEY and SMNVEV (reference sequence). The CDR3 loop spans 13 amino acids. The V and J ends lost 8 bases and 5 bases, in that order; junction bases with no gene match: 4. The CDR3 here is CASQRGAHNEQFF. CDR3 bases: TGTGCCAGCCAGCGGGGGGCTCACAATGAGCAGTTCTTC.

This clonotype was counted ten times or more. The CDR3 reads CASSLDSSNEQFF. The CDR3 DNA reads as TGCGCCAGCAGCTTGGACAGCTCCAATGAGCAGTTCTTC. This chain uses TRBV5-1 with TRBJ2-1; no reliable D call. The CDR3 length is 13 residues. The V and J ends lost 0 bases and 6 bases respectively, with 7 bases between them. Germline assignment: CDR1 SGHRS and CDR2 YFSETQ.

CDR3 sequence: CASSLLTSGGDEQFF. The CDR3 DNA reads TGTGCCAGCAGCTTACTGACTAGCGGGGGCGATGAGCAGTTCTTC. The V gene is TRBV7-8, the J gene TRBJ2-1, with 12 bases identical to TRBD2. Per the germline V gene, CDR1 is SGHVS and CDR2 is FQNEAQ. Germline trimming cut 2 bases from V and 8 bases from J; bases unmatched to any gene: 4. The CDR3 is made up of 15 amino acids.

This clonotype was counted only a few times. V usage is TRBV11-2 and J usage is TRBJ2-7, with D perhaps matching TRBD2 (5 bases). The length of the CDR3 is 14 residues. Germline V gene sequence: CDR1 SGHAT, CDR2 FQNNGV. Trimming removed 1 base from V and 5 bases from J, with 12 bases in between. The CDR3: CASSLVEGPDEQYF. DNA for the CDR3: TGTGCCAGCAGCTTAGTCGAGGGTCCCGACGAGCAGTACTTC.

The chain carries TRBV5-8 and TRBJ1-4; weak D call: TRBD1 (6 bases). Germline assignment: CDR1 SGHTS and CDR2 YDEGEE. This CDR3 comprises 17 residues. The V and J ends lost 4 bases and 0 bases respectively, with 16 bases between them. The CDR3 sequence: CASSRRTAFATNEKLFF. DNA for the CDR3: TGTGCCAGCAGCCGCCGGACAGCCTTTGCAACTAATGAAAAACTGTTTTTT.